This TCR beta chain was observed in a study of cytomegalovirus exposure and HLA in healthy donors. Study information: In an earlier analysis, some 110 million unique TCR beta sequences were found from about 190 million T cells. Study outcomes and limitations: The authors later found HLA-associated TCR beta chains more clonally expanded than equally common others.

PCR employed 60 Vbeta and 13 Jbeta primers. The table came from immunoSEQ multiplex PCR; TCRdb's copy has only in-frame clones and leaves some out. Among roughly 150,000 clones listed, around 80% were seen once. As concerns this clone: Its antigen is not identified.

This clonotype originated in a girl aged 5-17 years in good health and CMV-seropositive. Sequencing was done on a sample of PBMCs.

CDR3 coding DNA: TGTGCCAGCAGTGAATCAGGGACAGGGGACCCAGATACGCAGTATTTT. Translation gives CASSESGTGDPDTQYF. This sequence joins TRBV25-1 and TRBJ2-3; 10 nucleotides match TRBD1. The CDR3 covers 16 residues. V shed 1 base and J 4 bases; nucleotides not matched to a gene: 5. The germline V gene has CDR1 MGHDK and CDR2 SYGVNS.